Described below is a single TCR beta chain sequence and its context. This receptor's antigen is unknown. No much larger clone is present one base from it, and per-base qualities are unavailable. Library construction relied on the immunoSEQ multiplex PCR assay. Sourced from immuneACCESS, this table was stored by TCRdb with only in-frame sequences that have V and J called. A share of the clones is absent; for the studies checked, an unresolved V gene accounts for under half, and the remainder has no known explanation. The table for this sample lists some 96,000 clones; about 90% of them were counted only once. The ten most abundant clones make up 1.9% of the sample. This specimen comes from a study of T cell changes during pregnancy in multiple sclerosis (dated by TCRdb to the late 2010s). Looking at the study overall: The study looked at changes in the T cell repertoire across pregnancy in women with multiple sclerosis.

CDR1 SGHRS and CDR2 YFSETQ are derived from the germline V gene. Spanning cysteine to phenylalanine, the CDR3 consists of 16 amino acids. Kept here is only the CDR3 DNA, which spans 48 bases and is read in frame from base 1. Relative to germline, V is 0 bases shorter and J is 0 bases shorter, with 10 bases between their ends. This sequence uses TRBV5-1 and TRBJ2-1; the D gene identity is not certain. The receptor's source is a female donor with multiple sclerosis, enrolled in a pregnancy study. The material was peripheral blood, obtained after pregnancy. The CDR3 in this case is CASSLEPLSSYNEQFF. The nucleotide sequence is given as TGCGCCAGCAGCTTGGAACCTCTAAGCTCCTACAATGAGCAGTTCTTC.